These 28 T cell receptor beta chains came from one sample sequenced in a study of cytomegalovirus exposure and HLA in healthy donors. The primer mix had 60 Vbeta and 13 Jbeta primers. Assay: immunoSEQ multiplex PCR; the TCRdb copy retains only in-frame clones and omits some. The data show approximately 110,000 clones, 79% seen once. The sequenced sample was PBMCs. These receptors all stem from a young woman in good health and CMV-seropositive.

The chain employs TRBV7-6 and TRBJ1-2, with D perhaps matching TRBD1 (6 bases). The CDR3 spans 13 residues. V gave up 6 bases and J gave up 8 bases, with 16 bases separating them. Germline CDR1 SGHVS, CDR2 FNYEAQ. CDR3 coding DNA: TGTGCCAGCAGTTTCAGTAACAGGGCAGGCTACACCTTC. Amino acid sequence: CASSFSNRAGYTF.

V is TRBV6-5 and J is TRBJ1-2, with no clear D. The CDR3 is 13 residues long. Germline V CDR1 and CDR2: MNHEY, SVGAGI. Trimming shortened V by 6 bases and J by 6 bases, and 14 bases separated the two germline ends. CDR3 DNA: TGTGCCAGCAGAGCCACGGGGAATCATGGCTACACCTTC. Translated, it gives CASRATGNHGYTF.

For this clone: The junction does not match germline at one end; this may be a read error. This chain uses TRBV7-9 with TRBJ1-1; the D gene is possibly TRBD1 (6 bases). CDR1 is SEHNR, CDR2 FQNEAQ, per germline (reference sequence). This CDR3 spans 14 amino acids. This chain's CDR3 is CASSLSGGDTEAFF. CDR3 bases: TGTGCCAGCAGCTTATCGGGAGGGGACACTGAGGCTTTCTTT.

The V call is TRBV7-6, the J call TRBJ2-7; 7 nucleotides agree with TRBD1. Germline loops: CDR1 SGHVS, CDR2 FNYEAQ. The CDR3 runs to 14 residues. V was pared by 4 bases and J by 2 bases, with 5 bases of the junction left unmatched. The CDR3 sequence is CASSSTGNTYEQYF. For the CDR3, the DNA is TGTGCCAGCAGCTCGACAGGGAATACCTACGAGCAGTACTTC.

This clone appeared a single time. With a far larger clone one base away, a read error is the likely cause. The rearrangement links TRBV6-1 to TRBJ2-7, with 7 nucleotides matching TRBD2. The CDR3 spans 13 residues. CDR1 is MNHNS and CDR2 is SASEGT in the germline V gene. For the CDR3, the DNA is TGTGCCAGCAGGGGAGGGTCCACCTACGAGCAGAACTTC. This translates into CASRGGSTYEQNF.

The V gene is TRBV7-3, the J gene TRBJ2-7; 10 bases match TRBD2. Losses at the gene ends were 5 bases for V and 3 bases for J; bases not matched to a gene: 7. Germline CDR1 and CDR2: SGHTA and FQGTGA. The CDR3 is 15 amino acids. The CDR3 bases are TGTGCCAGCAGCCTCAGACTAGCGGGTGACTACGAGCAGTACTTC. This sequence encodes CASSLRLAGDYEQYF.

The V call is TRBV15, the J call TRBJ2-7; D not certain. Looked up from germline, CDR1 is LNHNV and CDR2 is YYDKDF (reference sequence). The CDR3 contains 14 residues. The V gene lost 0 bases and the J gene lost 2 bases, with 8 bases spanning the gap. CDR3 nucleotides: TGTGCCACCAGCAGAGATCTCGGTGCCTACGAGCAGTACTTC. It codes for CATSRDLGAYEQYF.

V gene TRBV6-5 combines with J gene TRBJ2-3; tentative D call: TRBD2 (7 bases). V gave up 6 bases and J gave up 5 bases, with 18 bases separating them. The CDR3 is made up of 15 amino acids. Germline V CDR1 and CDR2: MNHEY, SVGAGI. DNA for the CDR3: TGTGCCAGCAGCCCCTCGGAGGGGGGGATAGATACGCAGTATTTT. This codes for CASSPSEGGIDTQYF.

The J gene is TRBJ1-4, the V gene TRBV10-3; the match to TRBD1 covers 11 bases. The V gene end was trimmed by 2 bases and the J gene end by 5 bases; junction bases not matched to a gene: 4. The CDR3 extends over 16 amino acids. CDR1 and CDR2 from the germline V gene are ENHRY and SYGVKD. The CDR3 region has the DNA TGTGCCATCAGTGAGAGCGGACAGGGGGCAAATGAAAAACTGTTTTTT. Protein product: CAISESGQGANEKLFF.

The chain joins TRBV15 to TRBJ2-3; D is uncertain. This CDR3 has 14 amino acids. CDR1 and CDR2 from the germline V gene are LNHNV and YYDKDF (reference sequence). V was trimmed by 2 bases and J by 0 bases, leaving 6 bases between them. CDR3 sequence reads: CATSRPSSTDTQYF. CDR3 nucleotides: TGTGCCACCAGCAGACCTTCCAGCACAGATACGCAGTATTTT.

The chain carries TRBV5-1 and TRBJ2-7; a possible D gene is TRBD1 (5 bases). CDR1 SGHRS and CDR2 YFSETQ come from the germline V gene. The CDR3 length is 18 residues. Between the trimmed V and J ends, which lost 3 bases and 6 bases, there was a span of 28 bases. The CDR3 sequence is CASSWPEGHATLHLEQYF. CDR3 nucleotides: TGCGCCAGCAGCTGGCCCGAAGGACACGCGACTTTGCATCTCGAGCAGTACTTC.

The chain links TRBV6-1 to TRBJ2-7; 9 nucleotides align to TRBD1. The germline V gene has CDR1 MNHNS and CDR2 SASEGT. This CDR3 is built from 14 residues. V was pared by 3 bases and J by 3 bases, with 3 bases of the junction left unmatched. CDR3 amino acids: CASSDRDRDYEQYF. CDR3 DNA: TGTGCCAGCAGTGACCGGGACAGGGACTACGAGCAGTACTTC.

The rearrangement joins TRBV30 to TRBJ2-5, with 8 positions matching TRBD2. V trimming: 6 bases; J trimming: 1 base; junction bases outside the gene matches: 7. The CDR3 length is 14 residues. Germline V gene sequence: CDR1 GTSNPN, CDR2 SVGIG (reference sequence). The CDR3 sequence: CACGLAKIQETQYF. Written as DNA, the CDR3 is TGTGCCTGTGGACTAGCTAAGATCCAAGAGACCCAGTACTTC. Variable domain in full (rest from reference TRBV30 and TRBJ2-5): SQTIHQWPATLVQPVGSPLSLECTVEGTSNPNLYWYRQAAGRGLQLLFYSVGIGQISSEVPQNLSASRPQDRQFILSSKKLLLSDSGFYLCACGLAKIQETQYFGPGTRLLVL.

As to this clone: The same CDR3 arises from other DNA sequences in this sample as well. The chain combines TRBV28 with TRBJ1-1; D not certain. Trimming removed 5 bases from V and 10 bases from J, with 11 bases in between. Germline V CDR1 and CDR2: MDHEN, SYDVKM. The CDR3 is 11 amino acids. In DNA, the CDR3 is TGTGCCAGCAGTCTCGGACTAGGAGCTTTCTTT. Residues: CASSLGLGAFF.

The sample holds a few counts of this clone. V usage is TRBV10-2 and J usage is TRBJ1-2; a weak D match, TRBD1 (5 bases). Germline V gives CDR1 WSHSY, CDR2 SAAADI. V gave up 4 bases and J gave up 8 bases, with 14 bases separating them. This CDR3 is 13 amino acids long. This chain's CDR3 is CASSGSAGLGYTF. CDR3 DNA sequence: TGCGCCAGCAGTGGGTCGGCAGGGTTGGGCTACACCTTC.

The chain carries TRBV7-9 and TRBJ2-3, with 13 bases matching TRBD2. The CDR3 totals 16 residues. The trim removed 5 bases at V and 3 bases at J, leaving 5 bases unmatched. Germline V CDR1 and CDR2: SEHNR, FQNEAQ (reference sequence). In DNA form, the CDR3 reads TGTGCCAGCAGCATTGGGACTAGCGGGACGACAGATACGCAGTATTTT. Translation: CASSIGTSGTTDTQYF.

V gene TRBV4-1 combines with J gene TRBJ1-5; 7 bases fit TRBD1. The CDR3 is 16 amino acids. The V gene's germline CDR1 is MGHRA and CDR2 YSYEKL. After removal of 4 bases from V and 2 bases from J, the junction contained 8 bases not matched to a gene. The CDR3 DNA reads TGCGCCAGCAGCCTCACAGGGGCAGGGGGCAATCAGCCCCAGCATTTT. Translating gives CASSLTGAGGNQPQHF.

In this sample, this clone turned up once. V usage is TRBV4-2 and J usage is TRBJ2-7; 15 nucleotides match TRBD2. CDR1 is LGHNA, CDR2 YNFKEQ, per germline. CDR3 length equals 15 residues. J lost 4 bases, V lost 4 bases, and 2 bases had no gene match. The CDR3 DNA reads TGTGCCAGCAGCCTTGGACTAGCGGGAGGGTACGAGCAGTACTTC. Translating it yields CASSLGLAGGYEQYF.

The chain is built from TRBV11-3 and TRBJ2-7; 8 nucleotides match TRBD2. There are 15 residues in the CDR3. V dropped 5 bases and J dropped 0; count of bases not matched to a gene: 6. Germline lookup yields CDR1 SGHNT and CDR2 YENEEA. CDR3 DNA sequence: TGTGCCAGCAGCCTTCGGGGGGGGGTCTCCTACGAGCAGTACTTC. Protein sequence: CASSLRGGVSYEQYF.

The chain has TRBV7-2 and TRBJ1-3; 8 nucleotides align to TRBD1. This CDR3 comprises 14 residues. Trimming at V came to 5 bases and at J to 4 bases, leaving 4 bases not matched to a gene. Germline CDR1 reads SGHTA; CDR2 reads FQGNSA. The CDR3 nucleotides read TGTGCCAGCAGCCAACCAGGGGGCGGAAACACCATATATTTT. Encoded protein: CASSQPGGGNTIYF.

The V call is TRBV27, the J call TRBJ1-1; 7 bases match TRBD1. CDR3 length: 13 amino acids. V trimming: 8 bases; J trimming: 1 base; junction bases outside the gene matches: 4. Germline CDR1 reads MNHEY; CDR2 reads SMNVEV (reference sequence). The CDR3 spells CASYRGWNTEAFF. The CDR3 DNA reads TGTGCCAGCTACAGGGGCTGGAACACTGAAGCTTTCTTT.

The CDR3 loop is CASSQVSAPGDTQYF. CDR3 sequence (DNA): TGCGCCAGCAGTCAAGTGTCAGCGCCGGGAGATACGCAGTATTTT. This chain uses TRBV23-1 with TRBJ2-3; D uncertain. TRBV23-1 carries the ORF label, with uncertain function. Trimming stripped 2 bases from V and 5 bases from J, with 14 bases between. This CDR3 region has 15 residues.

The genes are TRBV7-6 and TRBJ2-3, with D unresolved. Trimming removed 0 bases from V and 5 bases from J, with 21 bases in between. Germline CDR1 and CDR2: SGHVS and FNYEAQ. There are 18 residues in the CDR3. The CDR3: CASSLAETRYKALDTQYF. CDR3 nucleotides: TGTGCCAGCAGCTTAGCGGAGACTCGATACAAAGCTTTAGATACGCAGTATTTT. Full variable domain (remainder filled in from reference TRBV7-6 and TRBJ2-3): GAGVSQSPRYKVTKRGQDVALRCDPISGHVSLYWYRQALGQGPEFLTYFNYEAQQDKSGLPNDRFSAERPEGSISTLTIQRTEQRDSAMYRCASSLAETRYKALDTQYFGPGTRLTVL.

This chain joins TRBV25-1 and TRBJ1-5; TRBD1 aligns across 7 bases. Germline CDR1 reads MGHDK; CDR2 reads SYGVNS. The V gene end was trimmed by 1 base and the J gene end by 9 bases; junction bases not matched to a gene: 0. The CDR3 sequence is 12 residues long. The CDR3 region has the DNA TGTGCCAGCAGTGAATGGGACAGGCCCCAGCATTTT. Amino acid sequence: CASSEWDRPQHF.

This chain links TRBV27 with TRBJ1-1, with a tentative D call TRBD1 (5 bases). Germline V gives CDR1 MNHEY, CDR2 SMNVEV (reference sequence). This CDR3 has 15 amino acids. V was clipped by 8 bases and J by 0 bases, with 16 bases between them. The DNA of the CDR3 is TGTGCCAGCTCTACGACCGGGGGGATGAACACTGAAGCTTTCTTT. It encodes CASSTTGGMNTEAFF.

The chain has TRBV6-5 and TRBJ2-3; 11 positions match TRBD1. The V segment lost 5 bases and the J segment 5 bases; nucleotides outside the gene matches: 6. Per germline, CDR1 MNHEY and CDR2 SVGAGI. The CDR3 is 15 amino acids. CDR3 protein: CASSRIGTGGDTQYF. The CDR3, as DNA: TGTGCCAGCAGTAGAATTGGGACAGGGGGAGATACGCAGTATTTT.

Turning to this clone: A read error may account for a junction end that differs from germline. The CDR3 sequence is CASIKSGRITDAQYF. The CDR3 DNA is TGTGCCAGCATTAAAAGCGGGAGGATAACAGATGCGCAGTATTTT. The chain links TRBV5-5 to TRBJ2-3; 9 bases fit TRBD2. CDR1 is SGHKS and CDR2 is YYEKEE in the germline V gene (reference sequence). The CDR3 totals 15 residues.

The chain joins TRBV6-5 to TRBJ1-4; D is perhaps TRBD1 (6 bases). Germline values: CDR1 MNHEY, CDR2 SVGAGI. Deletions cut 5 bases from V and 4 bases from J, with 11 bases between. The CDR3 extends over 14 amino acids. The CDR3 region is CASSEGTINEKLFF. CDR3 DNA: TGTGCCAGCAGTGAAGGGACAATTAATGAAAAACTGTTTTTT.